Below are 5 T cell receptor beta chains sequenced from a single sample in a study of T cells in Graves' hyperthyroidism and ophthalmopathy. Amplification of TCR beta CDR3 regions was performed using RNA transcripts as template. TCR CDR3 regions were first amplified by RT-PCR with HTBI primers. TCRdb reanalysed the multiplex PCR reads using MiXCR and keeps one entry per CDR3 protein. The sample holds 450,000 to 600,000 distinct CDR3 sequences; nearly 20% are singletons and the top ten take 47%. Material: blood. All receptors come from a man aged 40-49 years with Graves' ophthalmopathy.

The rearrangement uses TRBV4-2 and TRBJ2-5, with 7 bases identical to TRBD2. The V segment lost 0 bases and the J segment 3 bases; nucleotides outside the gene matches: 7. Germline V gene sequence: CDR1 LGHNA, CDR2 YNFKEQ. The CDR3 sequence is 16 residues long. DNA of the CDR3: TGTGCCAGCAGCCAAGAAGACGGGGGGAGGAAAGAGACCCAGTACTTC. Encoded protein: CASSQEDGGRKETQYF.

This clonotype was observed a handful of times. The chain has TRBV20-1 and TRBJ1-5; D perhaps matches TRBD1 (5 bases). The CDR3 spans 17 residues. Per the germline V gene, CDR1 is DFQATT and CDR2 is SNEGSKA (reference sequence). Deletions cut 3 bases from V and 0 bases from J, with 18 bases between. The CDR3 spells CSASYARQLDSNQPQHF. Here the CDR3 DNA reads TGCAGTGCTAGCTATGCTCGACAGCTAGATAGCAATCAGCCCCAGCATTTT.

This clonotype occurred a few times. The V and J genes are TRBV11-1 and TRBJ2-7, with TRBD2 matching 8 bases. This CDR3 has 14 amino acids. The germline gives CDR1 SGHAT, CDR2 FQDESV (reference sequence). Unmatched junction bases numbered 6, after V lost 5 bases and J lost 3 bases. The CDR3 is CASSRGGGRYEQYF. DNA for the CDR3: TGTGCCAGCAGCCGGGGGGGGGGCCGCTACGAGCAGTACTTC.

At least ten counts were recorded for this clonotype. The chain couples TRBV12-3 or TRBV12-4 to TRBJ2-1; 7 bases are a match to TRBD2. This CDR3 contains 18 residues. The ends lost 10 bases at V and 3 bases at J; junction bases unmatched: 21. The CDR3 loop reads CATQRDSLITTFYNEQFF. The CDR3 DNA follows: TGTGCCACACAGCGGGACTCATTAATAACCACCTTCTACAATGAGCAGTTCTTC.

The V call is TRBV7-9, the J call TRBJ2-7; 11 bases are shared with TRBD1. The germline V gene has CDR1 SEHNR and CDR2 FQNEAQ (reference sequence). Trimming took 5 bases from V and 2 from J; bases not matched to a gene: 5. This CDR3 comprises 15 residues. Written as DNA, the CDR3 is TGTGCCAGCAGCCCGGGACAGGGGGGGCCCTACGAGCAGTACTTC. Protein sequence: CASSPGQGGPYEQYF.